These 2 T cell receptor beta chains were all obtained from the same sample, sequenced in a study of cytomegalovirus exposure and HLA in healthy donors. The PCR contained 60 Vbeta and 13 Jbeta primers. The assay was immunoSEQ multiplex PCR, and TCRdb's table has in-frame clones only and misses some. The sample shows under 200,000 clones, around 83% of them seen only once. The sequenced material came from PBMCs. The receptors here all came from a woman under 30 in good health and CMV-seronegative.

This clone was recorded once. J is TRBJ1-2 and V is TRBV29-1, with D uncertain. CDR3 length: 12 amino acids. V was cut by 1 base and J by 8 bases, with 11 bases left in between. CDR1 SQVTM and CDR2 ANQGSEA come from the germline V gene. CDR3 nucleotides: TGCAGCGTTGAAGCGGGAGGGAGAGGCTACACCTTC. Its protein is CSVEAGGRGYTF.

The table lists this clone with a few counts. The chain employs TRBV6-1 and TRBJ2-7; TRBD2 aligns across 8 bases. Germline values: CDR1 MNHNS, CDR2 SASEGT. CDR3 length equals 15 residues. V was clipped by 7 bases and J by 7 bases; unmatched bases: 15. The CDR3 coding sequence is TGTGCCAGCAACACCCTGGGGGGGGTAGCGGGGGAGCAGTACTTC. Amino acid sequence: CASNTLGGVAGEQYF.